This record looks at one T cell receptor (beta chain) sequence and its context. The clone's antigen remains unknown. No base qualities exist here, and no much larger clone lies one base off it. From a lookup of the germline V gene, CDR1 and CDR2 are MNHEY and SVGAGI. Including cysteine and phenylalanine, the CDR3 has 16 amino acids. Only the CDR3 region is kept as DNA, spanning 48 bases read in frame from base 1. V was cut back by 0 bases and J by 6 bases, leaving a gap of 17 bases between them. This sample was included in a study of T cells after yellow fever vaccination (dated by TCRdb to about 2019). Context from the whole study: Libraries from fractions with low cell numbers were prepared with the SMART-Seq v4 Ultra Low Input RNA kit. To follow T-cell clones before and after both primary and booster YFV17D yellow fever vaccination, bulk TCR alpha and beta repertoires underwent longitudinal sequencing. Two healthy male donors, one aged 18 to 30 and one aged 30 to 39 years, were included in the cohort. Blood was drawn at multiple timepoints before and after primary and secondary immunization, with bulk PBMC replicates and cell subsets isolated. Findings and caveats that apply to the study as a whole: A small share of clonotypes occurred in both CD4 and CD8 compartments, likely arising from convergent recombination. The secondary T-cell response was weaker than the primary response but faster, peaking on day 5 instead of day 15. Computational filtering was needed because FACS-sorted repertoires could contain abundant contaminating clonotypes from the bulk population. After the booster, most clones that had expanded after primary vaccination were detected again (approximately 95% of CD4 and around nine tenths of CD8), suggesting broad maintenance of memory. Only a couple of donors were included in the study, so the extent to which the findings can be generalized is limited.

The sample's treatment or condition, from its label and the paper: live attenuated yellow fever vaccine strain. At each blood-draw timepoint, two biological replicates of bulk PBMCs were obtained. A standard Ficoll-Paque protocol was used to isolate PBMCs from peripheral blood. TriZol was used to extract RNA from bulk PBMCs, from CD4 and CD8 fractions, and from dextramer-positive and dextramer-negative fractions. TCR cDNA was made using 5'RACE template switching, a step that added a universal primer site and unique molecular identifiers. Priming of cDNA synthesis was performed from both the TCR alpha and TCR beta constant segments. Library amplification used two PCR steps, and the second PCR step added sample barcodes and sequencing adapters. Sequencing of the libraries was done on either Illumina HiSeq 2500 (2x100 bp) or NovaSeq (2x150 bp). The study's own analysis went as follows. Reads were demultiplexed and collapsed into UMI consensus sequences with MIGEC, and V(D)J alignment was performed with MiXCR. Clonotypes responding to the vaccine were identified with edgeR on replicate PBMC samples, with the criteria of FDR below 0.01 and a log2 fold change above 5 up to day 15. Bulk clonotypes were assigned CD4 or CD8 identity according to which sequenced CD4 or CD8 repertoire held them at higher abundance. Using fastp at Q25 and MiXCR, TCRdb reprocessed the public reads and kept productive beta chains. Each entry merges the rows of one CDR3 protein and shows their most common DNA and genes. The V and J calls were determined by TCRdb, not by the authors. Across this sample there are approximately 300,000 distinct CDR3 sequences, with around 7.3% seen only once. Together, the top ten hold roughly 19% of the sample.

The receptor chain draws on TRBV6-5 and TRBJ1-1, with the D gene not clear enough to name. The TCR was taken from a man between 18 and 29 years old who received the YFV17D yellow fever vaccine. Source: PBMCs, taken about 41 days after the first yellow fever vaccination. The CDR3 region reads CASSYSPDRQRPEAFF. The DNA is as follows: TGTGCCAGCAGTTACTCCCCCGACCGTCAGAGGCCTGAAGCTTTCTTT.